Listed below are T cell receptor beta chains from one sample, sequenced in a study of blood T cell repertoires in COVID-19. Profiled with immunoSEQ multiplex PCR; TCRdb holds only in-frame clones, not every one. This sample has 220,000 or so clones, with almost 85% found just once. The sample taken for sequencing was peripheral blood. The source is an elderly woman with acute or convalescent COVID-19. The conserved cysteine and the conserved F or W are not part of the CDR3 here. Expanded clones are given a class, and other clones once, few, many or no size at all.

v_gene	abundance	CDR3aa
TRBV6-2/TRBV6-3	-	ASSPGDREGFYGYT
TRBV19	-	ASSIIRPGWSSEAF
TRBV27	-	ASSFGRAGADTQY
TRBV7-8	-	ASSLGTPNQPQH
TRBV11-2	-	ASSKTVTHTGELF
TRBV19	many	ASSLTGTIYNEQF
TRBV4-3	-	ASSQGTGSPYEQY
TRBV19	-	ASSMNLGTGGQETQY
TRBV11-2	-	ASSVGTGIPYEQY
TRBV13	-	ASSLLDRLVGNEQF
TRBV9	-	ASSVGLAGGRETQY
TRBV7-2	-	ASSFGGTATNEQF
TRBV5-1	few	ASSESTGNQPQH
TRBV5-4	-	ASSLGAAGADTQY
TRBV5-5	-	ASSSGTGDSPLH
TRBV27	-	ASSSTRDYTGELF
TRBV12-3/TRBV12-4	-	ASSTNIEQF
TRBV28	few	ASRGGRVIDTQY
TRBV5-8	-	ASITTGLGQPQH
TRBV4-2	-	ASSQVTDTEAF
TRBV3-1/TRBV3-2	-	ASSQASLPGRQY
TRBV5-5	-	ASSLGQSTGNQPQH
TRBV4-3	-	ASSQSWGGSTDTQY
TRBV5-1	-	ASSLTGATEAF
TRBV7-2	-	ASSLAPDRDYGYT
TRBV5-1	-	ASSLIRGSTDTQY
TRBV18	-	ASSPTNRGRLGGTDTQY
TRBV2	-	ASSRGVSYEQY
TRBV5-1	-	ASRNSRGSGNTIY
TRBV19	-	ASSYHRARFSGNTIY
TRBV11-2	-	ASSPTGRARGSSYEQY
TRBV18	-	ASSSTPRVSGANVLT
TRBV4-1	-	ASSQGASGRFYEQY
TRBV28	-	ASSSGIRGLNYGYT
TRBV15	-	ATSRVGRGETQY
TRBV9	-	ASSVTSGSNEQF
TRBV18	-	ASSPAGGPIDKNIQY
TRBV5-5	-	ASSLGTGTGGNQPQH
TRBV7-2	few	ASSSGTSGRSYEQY
TRBV6-5	-	ASKKDRSSYEQY
TRBV28	-	ASSQRHGGSYEQY
TRBV19	-	ASSPGLEEILAKNIQY
TRBV7-2	-	ASTRGGESVTGELF
TRBV3-1/TRBV3-2	few	ASSRRGQQETQY
TRBV12-3/TRBV12-4	few	ASSLFQGGEAF
TRBV5-1	-	ASSLAGVGNTIY
TRBV2	-	ASLGTGDQPQH
TRBV19	-	ASSIAPRDRGTGELF
TRBV19	-	ASSMRENTEAF
TRBV5-1	-	ASSPLGLGRSGANVLT
TRBV7-2	-	ASSFSGTGNGYT